In its sample, the clone carrying this TCR beta chain was seen once. Its antigen remains unidentified. This specimen comes from a study of shared clonotypes between healthy human individuals. Notes on the study in general: The study sampled only blood, and tissue repertoires likely differ. Memory subsets generally showed smaller estimated richness than naive subsets did. An expected dependence of interdonor clonotype sharing on sequencing depth was noted.

The data were produced by immunoSEQ multiplex PCR, yet TCRdb's version contains in-frame clones alone and is incomplete. The profile shows a few hundred thousand clones, almost 97% of them singletons. The sequence came from a woman aged 30 to 39 in good health. The sequencing sample was made of naive CD4+ T cells sorted from blood. As for subset: CD45RA+ positively selected.

This CDR3 reads CASSQGVRTGALHEQYF. The CDR3 nucleotides read TGCGCCAGCAGCCAAGGGGTCAGGACAGGGGCTCTACACGAGCAGTACTTC. This chain connects TRBV4-1 to TRBJ2-7; 9 bases agree with TRBD1. The ends lost 1 base at V and 5 bases at J; junction bases unmatched: 12. The CDR3 contains 17 residues. Germline CDR1 MGHRA, CDR2 YSYEKL.